This T cell receptor (beta chain) was documented in a study of cytomegalovirus exposure and HLA in healthy donors. The assay was immunoSEQ multiplex PCR, and TCRdb's table has in-frame clones only and misses some. The table shows some 49,000 clones, with roughly nine tenths occurring only once. Germline-derived CDR1 and CDR2 are LNHNV and YYDKDF (reference sequence). V was clipped by 2 bases and J by 8 bases, with 23 bases between them. This CDR3 has 17 amino acids. The chain links TRBV15 to TRBJ2-3, with D possibly matching TRBD1 (5 bases). The source is a man between 18 and 35 years old in good health and CMV-seronegative. Sequenced: PBMCs. The CDR3 coding sequence is TGTGCCACCAGCAGACCAGGGTGGTTGTTAGAGTACGGTACGCAGTATTTT. Its translation: CATSRPGWLLEYGTQYF.